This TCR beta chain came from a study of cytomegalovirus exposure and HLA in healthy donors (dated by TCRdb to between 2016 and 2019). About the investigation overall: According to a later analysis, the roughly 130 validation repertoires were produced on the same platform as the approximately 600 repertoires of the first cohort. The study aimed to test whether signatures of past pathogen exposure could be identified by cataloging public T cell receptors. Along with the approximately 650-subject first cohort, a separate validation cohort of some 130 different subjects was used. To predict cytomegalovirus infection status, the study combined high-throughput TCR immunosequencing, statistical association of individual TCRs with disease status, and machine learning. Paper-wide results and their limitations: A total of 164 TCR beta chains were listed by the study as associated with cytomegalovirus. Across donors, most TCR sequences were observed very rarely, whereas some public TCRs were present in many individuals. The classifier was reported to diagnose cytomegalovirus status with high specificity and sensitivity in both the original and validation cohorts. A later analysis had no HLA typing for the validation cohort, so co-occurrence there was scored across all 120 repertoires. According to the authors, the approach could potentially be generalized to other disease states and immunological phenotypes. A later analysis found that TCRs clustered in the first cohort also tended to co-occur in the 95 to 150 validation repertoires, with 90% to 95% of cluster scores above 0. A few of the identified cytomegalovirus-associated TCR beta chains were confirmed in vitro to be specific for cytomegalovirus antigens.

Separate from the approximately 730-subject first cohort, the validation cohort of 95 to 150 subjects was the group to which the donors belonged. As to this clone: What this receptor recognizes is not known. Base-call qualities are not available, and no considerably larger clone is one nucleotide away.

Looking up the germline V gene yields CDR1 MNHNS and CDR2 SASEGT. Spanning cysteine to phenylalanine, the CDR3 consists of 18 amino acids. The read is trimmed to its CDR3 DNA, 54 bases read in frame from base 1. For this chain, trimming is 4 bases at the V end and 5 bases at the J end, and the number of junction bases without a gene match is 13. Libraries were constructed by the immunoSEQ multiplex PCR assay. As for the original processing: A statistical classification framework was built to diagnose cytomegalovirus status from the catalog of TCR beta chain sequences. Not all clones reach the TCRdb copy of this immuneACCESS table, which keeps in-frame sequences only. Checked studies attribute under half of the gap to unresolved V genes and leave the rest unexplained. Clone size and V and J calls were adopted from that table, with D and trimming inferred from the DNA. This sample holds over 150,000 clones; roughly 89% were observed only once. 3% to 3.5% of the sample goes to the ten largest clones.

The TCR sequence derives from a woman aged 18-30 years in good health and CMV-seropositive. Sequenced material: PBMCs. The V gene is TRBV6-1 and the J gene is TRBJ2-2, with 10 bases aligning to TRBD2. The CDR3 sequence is CASSGPVGAGGLTGELFF. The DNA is TGTGCCAGCAGTGGCCCAGTTGGAGCGGGGGGGCTTACCGGGGAGCTGTTTTTT.